This paragraph covers one T cell receptor (beta chain) sequence. The data are from a study of cytomegalovirus exposure and HLA in healthy donors. PCR amplification relied on 60 Vbeta primers (plus 13 Jbeta primers). Sequencing used immunoSEQ multiplex PCR; TCRdb keeps in-frame clones, though not all of them. The data show about 160,000 clones, over 80% seen once. V lost 7 bases and J lost 0; bases outside the gene matches: 9. Per germline, CDR1 LNHDA and CDR2 SQIVND (reference sequence). This CDR3 has 18 residues. The sequencing sample was made of PBMCs. This chain links TRBV19 with TRBJ2-2; 12 bases map to TRBD2. The origin of this receptor is a woman aged 18 to 35 in good health and CMV-seronegative. The CDR3 bases are TGTGCCAGTACCAAAAGGACTAGCGGGACCTCGAACACCGGGGAGCTGTTTTTT. Protein product: CASTKRTSGTSNTGELFF.